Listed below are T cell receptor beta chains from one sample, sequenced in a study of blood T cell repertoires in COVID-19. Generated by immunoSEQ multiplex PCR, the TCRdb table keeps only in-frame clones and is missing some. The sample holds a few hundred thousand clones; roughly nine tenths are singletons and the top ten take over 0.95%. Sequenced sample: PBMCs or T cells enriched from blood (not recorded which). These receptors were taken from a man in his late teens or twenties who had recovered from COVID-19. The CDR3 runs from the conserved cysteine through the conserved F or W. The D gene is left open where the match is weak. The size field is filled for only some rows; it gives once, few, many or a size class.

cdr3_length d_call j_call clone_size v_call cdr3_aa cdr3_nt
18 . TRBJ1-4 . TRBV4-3 CASSRNGDTSATNEKLFF TGCGCCAGCAGCCGCAACGGGGACACCTCTGCAACTAATGAAAAACTGTTTTTT
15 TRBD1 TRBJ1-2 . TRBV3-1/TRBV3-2 CASSTSGGENYGYTF TGTGCCAGCAGCACCTCAGGGGGCGAGAACTATGGCTACACCTTC
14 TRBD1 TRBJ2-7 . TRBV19 CASSIGTGMGEQYF TGTGCCAGTAGTATAGGGACAGGGATGGGGGAGCAGTACTTC
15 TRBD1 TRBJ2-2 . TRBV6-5 CASRTGQENTGELFF TGTGCCAGCAGGACTGGACAGGAAAACACCGGGGAGCTGTTTTTT
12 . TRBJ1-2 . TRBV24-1 CATSDPDTLYTF TGTGCCACCAGTGATCCTGACACCCTCTACACCTTC
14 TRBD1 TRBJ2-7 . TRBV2 CASSGGDRVYEQYF TGTGCCAGCAGTGGAGGGGACAGGGTCTACGAGCAGTACTTC
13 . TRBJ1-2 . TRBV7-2 CASSAGSNYGYTF TGTGCCAGCAGCGCGGGCTCGAACTATGGCTACACCTTC
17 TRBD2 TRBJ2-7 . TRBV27 CASSQSTLAVHSYEQYF TGTGCCAGCAGCCAGAGTACGCTAGCGGTCCACTCCTACGAGCAGTACTTC
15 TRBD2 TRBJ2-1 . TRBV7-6 CASSLGSGVYNEQFF TGTGCCAGCAGCTTGGGTAGCGGGGTATACAATGAGCAGTTCTTC
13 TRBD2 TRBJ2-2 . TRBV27 CASRAGSSGELFF TGTGCCAGCAGAGCGGGATCTTCCGGGGAGCTGTTTTTT
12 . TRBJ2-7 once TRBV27 CASRQGIYEQYF TGTGCCAGCAGGCAGGGAATCTACGAGCAGTACTTC
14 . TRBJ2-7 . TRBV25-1 CASSRDSLSYEQYF TGTGCCAGCAGCCGAGACAGCCTCTCCTACGAGCAGTACTTC
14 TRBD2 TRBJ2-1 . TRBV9 CASSVGGGYNEQFF TGTGCCAGCAGCGTGGGCGGGGGTTACAATGAGCAGTTCTTC
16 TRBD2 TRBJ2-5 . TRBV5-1 CASSSGTSGVQETQYF TGCGCCAGCAGCTCAGGGACTAGCGGGGTGCAGGAGACCCAGTACTTC
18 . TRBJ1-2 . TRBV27 CASSLRPQVWGANYGYTF TGTGCCAGCAGTTTAAGGCCCCAGGTATGGGGGGCTAACTATGGCTACACCTTC
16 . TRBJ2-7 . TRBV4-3 CASSQDRQGGAYEQYF TGCGCCAGCAGCCAAGACCGACAGGGAGGAGCCTACGAGCAGTACTTC
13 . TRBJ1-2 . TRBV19 CASSIVGGYGYTF TGTGCCAGTAGTATAGTGGGGGGGTATGGCTACACCTTC
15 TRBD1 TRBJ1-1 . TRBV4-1 CASSSFRDRGAEAFF TGCGCCAGCAGCTCCTTCCGGGACAGGGGCGCTGAAGCTTTCTTT
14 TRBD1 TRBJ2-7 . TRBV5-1 CASKGTGRAYEQYF TGCGCCAGCAAGGGGACAGGACGGGCATACGAGCAGTACTTC
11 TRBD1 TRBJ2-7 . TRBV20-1 CSAVDRAEQYF TGCAGTGCTGTCGACAGGGCCGAGCAGTACTTC
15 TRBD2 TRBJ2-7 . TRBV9 CASSVDAGGTYEQYF TGTGCCAGCAGCGTAGACGCGGGGGGAACCTACGAGCAGTACTTC
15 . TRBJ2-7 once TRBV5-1 CASSLVGGTAYEQYF TGCGCCAGCAGCTTGGTGGGCGGGACCGCCTACGAGCAGTACTTC
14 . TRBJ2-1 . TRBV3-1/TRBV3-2 CASSHRQGRDEQFF TGTGCCAGCAGCCATCGACAGGGGAGGGATGAGCAGTTCTTC
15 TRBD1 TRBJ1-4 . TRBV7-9 CASSPRDRVNEKLFF TGTGCCAGCAGCCCGAGGGACAGGGTAAATGAAAAACTGTTTTTT
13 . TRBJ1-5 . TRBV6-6 CASSYGANQPQHF TGTGCCAGCAGTTATGGGGCCAATCAGCCCCAGCATTTT
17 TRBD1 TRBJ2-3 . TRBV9 CASSPSRRDRDADTQYF TGTGCCAGCAGCCCTAGCCGCCGGGACAGGGACGCAGATACGCAGTATTTT
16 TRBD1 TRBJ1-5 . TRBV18 CASSQEQGGSNQPQHF TGTGCCAGCTCACAGGAACAGGGGGGTAGCAATCAGCCCCAGCATTTT
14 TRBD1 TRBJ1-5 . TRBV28 CASSYYRGNQPQHF TGTGCCAGCAGTTATTACAGGGGGAATCAGCCCCAGCATTTT
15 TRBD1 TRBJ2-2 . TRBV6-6 CASTTLGGIVGELFF TGTGCCAGCACAACACTAGGGGGCATCGTCGGGGAGCTGTTTTTT
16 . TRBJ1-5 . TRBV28 CASSFGFHRGNQPQHF TGTGCCAGCAGTTTTGGCTTCCACAGGGGCAATCAGCCCCAGCATTTT
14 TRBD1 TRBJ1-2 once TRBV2 CASRTGTAAYGYTF TGTGCCAGCCGCACAGGGACAGCCGCTTATGGCTACACCTTC
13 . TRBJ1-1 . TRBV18 CASSPPIPTEAFF TGTGCCAGCTCACCCCCCATCCCCACTGAAGCTTTCTTT
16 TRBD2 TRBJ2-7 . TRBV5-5 CASSPGLLAGNYEQYF TGTGCCAGCAGCCCTGGCCTCCTAGCGGGAAACTACGAGCAGTACTTC
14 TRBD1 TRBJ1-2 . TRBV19 CASSINYRGGGYTF TGTGCCAGTAGTATCAATTACAGGGGTGGCGGCTACACCTTC
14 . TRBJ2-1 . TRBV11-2 CASSLLSLTNEQFF TGTGCCAGCAGCTTATTAAGCCTAACCAATGAGCAGTTCTTC
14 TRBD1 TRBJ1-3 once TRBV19 CASSQGARGNTIYF TGTGCCAGTAGCCAGGGGGCTCGTGGAAACACCATATATTTT
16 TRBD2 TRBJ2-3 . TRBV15 CATRLSGGTRTDTQYF TGTGCCACCAGGTTATCCGGGGGGACCCGCACAGATACGCAGTATTTT
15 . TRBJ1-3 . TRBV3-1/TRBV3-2 CASSLEGGRGNTIYF TGTGCCAGCAGCCTAGAGGGGGGGCGCGGAAACACCATATATTTT
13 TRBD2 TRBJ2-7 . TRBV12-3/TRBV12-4 CASSLWEGLEQYF TGTGCCAGCAGCTTATGGGAGGGGTTGGAGCAGTACTTC
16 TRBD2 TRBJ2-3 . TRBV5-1 CASSPGLAGEGDTQYF TGCGCCAGCAGCCCGGGACTAGCGGGAGAGGGAGATACGCAGTATTTT
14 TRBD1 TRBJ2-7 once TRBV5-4 CASRWDRSSYEQYF TGTGCCAGCAGGTGGGACAGAAGCTCCTACGAGCAGTACTTC
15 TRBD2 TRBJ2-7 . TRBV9 CASSAASGTTYEQYF TGTGCCAGCAGCGCCGCTTCCGGGACTACCTACGAGCAGTACTTC
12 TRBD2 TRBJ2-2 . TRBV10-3 CATWGGTGELFF TGTGCCACTTGGGGGGGTACCGGGGAGCTGTTTTTT
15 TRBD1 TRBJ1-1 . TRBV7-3 CASSSQGAGVTEAFF TGTGCCAGCAGCTCTCAGGGGGCGGGAGTGACTGAAGCTTTCTTT
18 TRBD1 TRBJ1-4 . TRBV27 CASSFRPGTGAINEKLFF TGTGCCAGCAGTTTCCGACCCGGGACAGGGGCGATTAATGAAAAACTGTTTTTT
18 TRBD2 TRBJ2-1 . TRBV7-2 CASSQNGFWGLAGKEQFF TGTGCCAGCAGCCAAAATGGGTTTTGGGGACTAGCGGGAAAAGAGCAGTTCTTC
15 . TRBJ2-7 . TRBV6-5 CASSYSEGAAYEQYF TGTGCCAGCAGTTACTCAGAAGGGGCAGCCTACGAGCAGTACTTC
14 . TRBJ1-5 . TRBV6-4 CASSEGGENQPQHF TGTGCCAGCAGTGAAGGAGGGGAGAATCAGCCCCAGCATTTT
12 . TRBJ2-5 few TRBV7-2 CASSTTGVPQYF TGTGCCAGCAGCACTACAGGAGTTCCCCAGTACTTC
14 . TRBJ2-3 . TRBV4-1 CASSQDLGADTQYF TGCGCCAGCAGCCAAGATCTAGGAGCAGATACGCAGTATTTT
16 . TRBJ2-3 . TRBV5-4 CASSLDRVLVTDTQYF TGTGCCAGCAGCTTGGATAGAGTTTTAGTCACAGATACGCAGTATTTT